These 9 T cell receptor beta chains were all obtained from the same sample, sequenced in a study of T cells in Graves' hyperthyroidism and ophthalmopathy. Amplification of TCR beta CDR3 regions used RNA as the template. With the HTBI primer set, the TCR CDR3 went through a first round of RT-PCR. Via MiXCR, TCRdb re-called the multiplex PCR reads, giving one row per CDR3 protein. The sample includes over 400,000 distinct CDR3 sequences, 14% to 15% of them seen just once. The sample comprised blood. These receptors were collected from a man aged 18 to 30 with Graves' ophthalmopathy.

This clonotype has just a few counts. This could be a read error, since a much larger clone is one nucleotide away. V usage is TRBV5-1 and J usage is TRBJ1-2, with D possibly being TRBD1 (5 bases). Germline V gene lookup returns CDR1 SGHRS and CDR2 YFSETQ. The CDR3 extends over 16 amino acids. CDR3 loop: CAGSLGQGSFVDGYTF. As DNA, the CDR3 is TGCGCCGGCAGCTTGGGGCAGGGAAGCTTCGTTGATGGCTACACCTTC. Full variable domain (rest looked up from reference TRBV5-1 and TRBJ1-2): KAGVTQTPRYLIKTRGQQVTLSCSPISGHRSVSWYQQTPGQGLQFLFEYFSETQRNKGNFPGRFSGRQFSNSRSEMNVSTLELGDSALYLCAGSLGQGSFVDGYTFGSGTRLTVV.

This chain connects TRBV5-6 to TRBJ2-1; 16 nucleotides line up with TRBD2. There are 17 residues in the CDR3. Losses at the gene ends were 2 bases for V and 7 bases for J; bases not matched to a gene: 6. Germline CDR1 is SGHDT and CDR2 is YYEEEE. The DNA for the CDR3 is TGTGCCAGCAGCTTACCCGGGACTAGCGGGGGGGCGAATGAGCAGTTCTTC. This codes for CASSLPGTSGGANEQFF.

This clonotype was detected many times. The J gene is TRBJ1-1, the V gene TRBV2, with D perhaps TRBD1 (5 bases). The CDR3 runs 14 residues. Germline CDR1 SNHLY, CDR2 FYNNEI. Deletions cut 4 bases from V and 4 bases from J, with 13 bases between. CDR3 amino acids: CASSGRPQGTEAFF. As DNA, the CDR3 is TGTGCCAGCAGTGGGAGGCCCCAGGGCACTGAAGCTTTCTTT.

This clonotype appeared many times. The chain is built from TRBV7-2 and TRBJ1-2; D call uncertain. The V end was cut by 7 bases, the J end by 2 bases, with 11 bases between. The CDR3 is 13 amino acids. Germline V gene sequence: CDR1 SGHTA, CDR2 FQGNSA. The CDR3 loop reads CASTRSENYGYTF. The CDR3 DNA reads TGTGCCAGCACACGGTCCGAGAACTATGGCTACACCTTC.

A few counts support this clonotype. This sequence joins TRBV27 and TRBJ2-7; a possible D gene is TRBD1 (6 bases). Germline CDR1 and CDR2: MNHEY and SMNVEV (reference sequence). V lost 6 bases and J lost 6, with 24 bases in between. CDR3 length: 16 amino acids. The CDR3 spells CASSDTQGRIWVEQYF. DNA for the CDR3: TGTGCCAGCAGCGACACACAGGGCCGGATTTGGGTCGAGCAGTACTTC.

This clonotype has a count of ten or more. The chain carries TRBV5-1 and TRBJ2-1; 8 nucleotides agree with TRBD2. The CDR3 runs to 15 residues. V gave up 4 bases and J gave up 2 bases; unmatched junction bases: 5. In germline, CDR1 is SGHRS, CDR2 YFSETQ. CDR3 in amino acids: CASSRGSGTYNEQFF. The CDR3 bases are TGCGCCAGCAGCCGGGGTAGCGGGACCTACAATGAGCAGTTCTTC.

At least ten counts were recorded for this clonotype. The V gene is TRBV12-3 or TRBV12-4, the J gene TRBJ2-5; D gene ambiguous. V lost 5 bases to trimming and J lost 12 bases, with 16 bases between them. CDR3 length: 12 residues. For the CDR3, the DNA is TGTGCCAGCAGTCCGTCCCTGGATGGGGAGTACTTC. It codes for CASSPSLDGEYF.

The table lists this clonotype with many counts. V gene TRBV6-1 combines with J gene TRBJ2-1; 10 bases line up with TRBD2. Germline CDR1 MNHNS, CDR2 SASEGT. V shed 5 bases, J shed 13 bases, and the junction held 14 bases outside the gene matches. The CDR3 loop spans 15 amino acids. As DNA, the CDR3 is TGTGCCAGCAGTACCCGAGCGGGGGGGCGGTCTGGTCAGTTCTTC. Translating it yields CASSTRAGGRSGQFF.

The rearrangement joins TRBV20-1 to TRBJ1-2; no reliable D call. The germline V gene encodes CDR1 DFQATT and CDR2 SNEGSKA (reference sequence). The CDR3 has 12 residues. The V end lost 8 bases, the J end lost 4 bases, and 14 bases lay between the germline ends. In nucleotides, the CDR3 is TGCAGTCTCCCGGTAGGACTCTATGGCTACACCTTC. It yields the protein CSLPVGLYGYTF.